This passage covers 9 T cell receptor beta chains from one sample sequenced in a study of blood T cell repertoires in COVID-19. The data were produced by immunoSEQ multiplex PCR, yet TCRdb's version contains in-frame clones alone and is incomplete. The sample holds roughly 80,000 clones, more than 70% seen once. The sequenced material came from peripheral blood. The source of these receptors is a woman over 75 with acute or convalescent COVID-19.

V usage is TRBV29-1 and J usage is TRBJ2-3; 10 nucleotides line up with TRBD2. J was trimmed by 0 bases and V by 7 bases; bases with no gene match: 4. The CDR3 length is 14 residues. CDR1 SQVTM and CDR2 ANQGSEA come from the germline V gene. CDR3 sequence: CSARLAGSTDTQYF. Written as DNA, the CDR3 is TGCAGCGCCCGACTAGCGGGTAGCACAGATACGCAGTATTTT.

The chain couples TRBV19 to TRBJ1-4; 7 positions agree with TRBD1. In germline, CDR1 is LNHDA, CDR2 SQIVND (reference sequence). The CDR3 spans 15 residues. V shed 3 bases, J shed 10 bases, and the junction held 11 bases outside the gene matches. CDR3 protein: CASSIPQTGMAKLFF. The CDR3, as DNA: TGTGCCAGTAGTATTCCCCAGACAGGGATGGCAAAACTGTTTTTT.

The V gene is TRBV29-1, the J gene TRBJ2-3; the match to TRBD2 covers 8 bases. The V segment lost 7 bases and the J segment 2 bases; nucleotides outside the gene matches: 11. The CDR3 totals 15 residues. Germline values: CDR1 SQVTM, CDR2 ANQGSEA. The CDR3 reads CSALGGTRDTDTQYF. The CDR3 DNA reads TGCAGCGCTCTGGGGGGGACTAGGGACACAGATACGCAGTATTTT.

The V and J genes are TRBV5-1 and TRBJ1-1; maybe TRBD1 (6 bases). The CDR3 has 16 residues. CDR1 and CDR2 (germline): SGHRS, YFSETQ. Between the trimmed V and J ends, which lost 0 bases and 4 bases, there was a span of 16 bases. Written as DNA, the CDR3 is TGCGCCAGCAGCTTGGGCGAGGGGAGGGGGTTCACTGAAGCTTTCTTT. Translated: CASSLGEGRGFTEAFF.

CDR3 nucleotides: TGTGCCAGCAGCTTGGGACAGGGTGGCACCGGGGAGCTGTTTTTT. Translation: CASSLGQGGTGELFF. J is TRBJ2-2 and V is TRBV5-4; 7 bases align to TRBD1. The CDR3 is 15 amino acids. V trimming: 0 bases; J trimming: 4 bases; junction bases outside the gene matches: 3. The germline V gene has CDR1 SGHNT and CDR2 YYREEE (reference sequence).

This clone was recorded only once. This rearrangement joins TRBV5-5 to TRBJ1-4; D gene uncertain. The germline gives CDR1 SGHKS, CDR2 YYEKEE (reference sequence). CDR3 size: 15 residues. Between the trimmed V and J ends, which lost 0 bases and 2 bases, there was a span of 8 bases. The CDR3 DNA is TGTGCCAGCAGCTTGGTTTTCCCGACTAATGAAAAACTGTTTTTT. Amino acids: CASSLVFPTNEKLFF.

The V call is TRBV6-2 or TRBV6-3, the J call TRBJ1-5; a weak D match, TRBD1 (6 bases). In germline, CDR1 is MNHEY, CDR2 SVGEGT. This CDR3 has 16 residues. V gave up 4 bases and J gave up 4 bases, with 17 bases separating them. The chain's CDR3 is CASSSDRGMANQPQHF. The CDR3 DNA is TGTGCCAGCAGTTCGGACAGAGGGATGGCTAATCAGCCCCAGCATTTT.

J is TRBJ1-5 and V is TRBV2, with D uncertain. The V end was cut by 6 bases, the J end by 6 bases, with 12 bases between. CDR3 length equals 13 residues. The germline V gene encodes CDR1 SNHLY and CDR2 FYNNEI. The CDR3 spells CASSAAAGQPQHF. The CDR3 DNA reads as TGTGCCAGCAGCGCGGCCGCGGGTCAGCCCCAGCATTTT.

The chain has TRBV5-1 and TRBJ2-3; 7 nucleotides match TRBD1. Looked up from germline, CDR1 is SGHRS and CDR2 is YFSETQ. V shed 3 bases and J 3 bases; nucleotides not matched to a gene: 4. The CDR3 sequence is 14 residues long. CDR3 sequence: CASSSQGTTDTQYF. In DNA, the CDR3 is TGCGCCAGCAGCTCACAGGGGACGACAGATACGCAGTATTTT.